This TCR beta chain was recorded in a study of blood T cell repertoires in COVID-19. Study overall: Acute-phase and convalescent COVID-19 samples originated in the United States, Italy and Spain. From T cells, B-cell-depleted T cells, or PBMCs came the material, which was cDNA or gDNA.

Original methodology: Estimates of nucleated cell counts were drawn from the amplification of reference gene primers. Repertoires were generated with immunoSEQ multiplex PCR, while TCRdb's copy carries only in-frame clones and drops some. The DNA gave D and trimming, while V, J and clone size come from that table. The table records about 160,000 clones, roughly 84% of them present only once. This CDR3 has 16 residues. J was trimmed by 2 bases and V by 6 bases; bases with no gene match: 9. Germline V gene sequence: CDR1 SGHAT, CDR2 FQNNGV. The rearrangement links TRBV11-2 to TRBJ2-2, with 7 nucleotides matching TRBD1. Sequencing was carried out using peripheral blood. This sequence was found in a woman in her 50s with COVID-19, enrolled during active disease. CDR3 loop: CASSHHRGPNTGELFF. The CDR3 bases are TGTGCCAGCAGTCATCACAGGGGCCCAAACACCGGGGAGCTGTTTTTT.